This TCR beta chain stems from a study of blood T cell repertoires in COVID-19. Study-level background: Specimens from acute and convalescent COVID-19 originated in the United States, Italy and Spain.

V was trimmed by 0 bases and J by 7 bases, leaving 17 bases between them. Germline V gene sequence: CDR1 SGDLS, CDR2 YYNGEE. This CDR3 spans 15 amino acids. Those enrolled, adults aged roughly 18 to 95 years, came from under 25 US areas. Recovery meant two consecutive negative NP/OP PCR tests, professional clearance, or resolved symptoms. Per the study methods: The assay estimated nucleated cells by amplifying reference gene primers. TCRdb's table, derived via immunoSEQ multiplex PCR, lists solely in-frame clones and lacks some. The V and J calls and clone size are taken from that table; D and trimming were inferred from the DNA. Counted here are approximately 240,000 clones, 75% to 95% occurring once; the ten biggest clones make up 1.5% to 2%.

The sequenced sample consisted of PBMCs or T cells enriched from blood (not recorded which). The clonotype originates from a woman between 18 and 30 years old who had recovered from COVID-19. The chain uses TRBV9 and TRBJ2-7, with D perhaps matching TRBD2 (6 bases). This chain's CDR3 is CASSVDLLPAGEQYF. CDR3 DNA sequence: TGTGCCAGCAGCGTAGACCTTCTTCCCGCGGGGGAGCAGTACTTC.